This TCR beta chain was sequenced for a study of control samples from healthy donors and cancer patients. TCRdb's table, derived via immunoSEQ multiplex PCR, lists solely in-frame clones and lacks some. The repertoire holds about 39,000 clones, with 75% to 90% as singletons. V lost 2 bases and J lost 7; bases outside the gene matches: 11. CDR3 length: 16 amino acids. Germline CDR1 and CDR2: SGHDN and FVKESK. This sequence originates from a man in his sixties in good health. V and J are TRBV14 and TRBJ2-1; the match to TRBD2 covers 7 bases. The sample taken for sequencing was blood. The CDR3 region has the DNA TGTGCCAGCAGCCAAAACAACGGACTAGTTCAAAATGAGCAGTTCTTC. Translated: CASSQNNGLVQNEQFF.